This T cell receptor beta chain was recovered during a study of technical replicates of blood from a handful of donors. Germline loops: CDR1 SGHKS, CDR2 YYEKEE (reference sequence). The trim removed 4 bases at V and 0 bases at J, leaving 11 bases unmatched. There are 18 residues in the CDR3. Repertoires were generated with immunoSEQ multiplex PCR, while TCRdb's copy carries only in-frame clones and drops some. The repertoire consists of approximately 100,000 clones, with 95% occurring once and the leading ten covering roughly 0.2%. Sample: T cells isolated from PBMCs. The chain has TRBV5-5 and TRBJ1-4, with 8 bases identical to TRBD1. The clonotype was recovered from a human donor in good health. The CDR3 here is CASSPKDRARPTNEKLFF. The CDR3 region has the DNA TGTGCCAGCAGCCCTAAGGACAGGGCTCGACCAACTAATGAAAAACTGTTTTTT.